A selection of T cell receptor beta chains follows, all from one sample in a study of sequential checkpoint blockade in melanoma. Generated by immunoSEQ multiplex PCR, the TCRdb table keeps only in-frame clones and is missing some. The sample has tens of thousands of clones, approximately 85% seen once. Specimen: CD8+ T cells sorted from blood (inferred from file names), collected from a patient given nivolumab and ipilimumab in sequence. The receptors were gathered from a human donor with melanoma. Each CDR3 is given with its conserved first and last residue. D genes are given only for firm matches. Clone sizes are given selectively: once, few, many, or a class where the clone is expanded.

v_call: TRBV5-1; j_call: TRBJ1-1; d_call: -; clone_size: -; cdr3_aa: CASSLLGANDSWVTEAFF; cdr3_nt: TGCGCCAGCAGCTTGTTGGGGGCGAATGACAGTTGGGTCACTGAAGCTTTCTTT
v_call: TRBV10-1; j_call: TRBJ2-1; d_call: -; clone_size: -; cdr3_aa: CASSESRGGNEQFF; cdr3_nt: TGCGCCAGCAGTGAGTCACGAGGGGGTAATGAGCAGTTCTTC
v_call: TRBV7-6; j_call: TRBJ2-7; d_call: -; clone_size: -; cdr3_aa: CASSSEEAGSSYEQYF; cdr3_nt: TGTGCCAGCAGCTCGGAGGAGGCGGGGAGCTCCTACGAGCAGTACTTC
v_call: TRBV5-6; j_call: TRBJ1-2; d_call: -; clone_size: -; cdr3_aa: CASSNRESPYGYTF; cdr3_nt: TGTGCCAGCTCTAACAGAGAGAGTCCCTATGGCTACACCTTC
v_call: TRBV7-8; j_call: TRBJ1-5; d_call: -; clone_size: -; cdr3_aa: CASSSEGRFGNQPQHF; cdr3_nt: TGTGCCAGCAGCTCCGAGGGTAGGTTTGGCAATCAGCCCCAGCATTTT
v_call: TRBV13; j_call: TRBJ2-5; d_call: TRBD2; clone_size: -; cdr3_aa: CASSLGTSGEQYF; cdr3_nt: TGTGCCAGCAGCTTAGGGACTAGCGGAGAGCAGTACTTC
v_call: TRBV4-1; j_call: TRBJ1-1; d_call: -; clone_size: -; cdr3_aa: CASSLEPGQLNTEAFF; cdr3_nt: TGCGCCAGCAGCCTCGAACCGGGACAACTGAACACTGAAGCTTTCTTT
v_call: TRBV10-3; j_call: TRBJ2-7; d_call: TRBD2; clone_size: -; cdr3_aa: CAIAIAGGYEQYF; cdr3_nt: TGTGCCATCGCTATAGCGGGAGGGTACGAGCAGTACTTC
v_call: TRBV4-1; j_call: TRBJ2-7; d_call: -; clone_size: -; cdr3_aa: CASSQGFGYEQYF; cdr3_nt: TGCGCCAGCAGCCAAGGGTTCGGTTACGAGCAGTACTTC
v_call: TRBV25-1; j_call: TRBJ2-7; d_call: TRBD1; clone_size: once; cdr3_aa: CASSGDRGDTYEQYF; cdr3_nt: TGTGCCAGCAGTGGGGACAGGGGCGACACCTACGAGCAGTACTTC
v_call: TRBV5-1; j_call: TRBJ2-1; d_call: TRBD1; clone_size: -; cdr3_aa: CASSPGQGNNEQFF; cdr3_nt: TGCGCCAGCAGCCCGGGACAGGGGAACAATGAGCAGTTCTTC
v_call: TRBV5-6; j_call: TRBJ2-1; d_call: TRBD2; clone_size: -; cdr3_aa: CASSFPLAGGDEQFF; cdr3_nt: TGTGCCAGCAGCTTCCCACTAGCGGGGGGGGATGAGCAGTTCTTC
v_call: TRBV7-3; j_call: TRBJ2-1; d_call: -; clone_size: once; cdr3_aa: CASSLTAGGHYNEQFF; cdr3_nt: TGTGCCAGCAGCTTAACAGCCGGAGGGCATTACAATGAGCAGTTCTTC
v_call: TRBV4-1; j_call: TRBJ2-7; d_call: -; clone_size: -; cdr3_aa: CASSQVGAGHEQYF; cdr3_nt: TGCGCCAGCAGCCAAGTAGGGGCTGGGCACGAGCAGTACTTC
v_call: TRBV5-4; j_call: TRBJ2-5; d_call: -; clone_size: -; cdr3_aa: CASSLEGSWETQYF; cdr3_nt: TGTGCCAGCAGCTTGGAGGGGTCTTGGGAGACCCAGTACTTC
v_call: TRBV7-9; j_call: TRBJ2-3; d_call: -; clone_size: -; cdr3_aa: CASSLAGGQTDTQYF; cdr3_nt: TGTGCCAGCAGCTTAGCGGGCGGACAAACAGATACGCAGTATTTT
v_call: TRBV5-6; j_call: TRBJ2-7; d_call: TRBD1; clone_size: once; cdr3_aa: CASSLRDSSYEQYF; cdr3_nt: TGTGCCAGCAGCTTAAGGGACAGCTCCTACGAGCAGTACTTC
v_call: TRBV28; j_call: TRBJ2-1; d_call: TRBD2; clone_size: -; cdr3_aa: CASSPTSGPSTQFF; cdr3_nt: TGTGCCAGCAGCCCAACTAGCGGTCCCTCGACGCAGTTCTTC
v_call: TRBV19; j_call: TRBJ1-1; d_call: -; clone_size: -; cdr3_aa: CASSIIQGSEAFF; cdr3_nt: TGTGCCAGTAGTATAATACAGGGCTCTGAAGCTTTCTTT
v_call: TRBV27; j_call: TRBJ2-7; d_call: TRBD1; clone_size: -; cdr3_aa: CASSFWTGSSYEQYF; cdr3_nt: TGTGCCAGCAGTTTCTGGACAGGGAGCTCCTACGAGCAGTACTTC
v_call: TRBV27; j_call: TRBJ2-3; d_call: -; clone_size: -; cdr3_aa: CASSLYPGESTDTQYF; cdr3_nt: TGTGCCAGCAGTTTATACCCCGGGGAATCCACAGATACGCAGTATTTT
v_call: TRBV29-1; j_call: TRBJ1-2; d_call: -; clone_size: -; cdr3_aa: CSVEEETGPFYGYTF; cdr3_nt: TGCAGCGTTGAAGAGGAGACAGGCCCCTTCTATGGCTACACCTTC
v_call: TRBV4-1; j_call: TRBJ1-4; d_call: -; clone_size: -; cdr3_aa: CASSQRQVNEKLFF; cdr3_nt: TGCGCCAGCAGCCAGAGACAGGTTAATGAAAAACTGTTTTTT
v_call: TRBV9; j_call: TRBJ2-1; d_call: TRBD2; clone_size: -; cdr3_aa: CASSRTSGLSNEQFF; cdr3_nt: TGTGCCAGCAGCCGGACTAGCGGACTGAGCAATGAGCAGTTCTTC
v_call: TRBV19; j_call: TRBJ1-5; d_call: TRBD1; clone_size: medium-sized; cdr3_aa: CASSGQGWDQPQHF; cdr3_nt: TGTGCCAGTAGCGGACAGGGATGGGATCAGCCCCAGCATTTT
v_call: TRBV19; j_call: TRBJ2-7; d_call: -; clone_size: -; cdr3_aa: CASSMMGGQTDYEQYF; cdr3_nt: TGTGCCAGTAGTATGATGGGGGGACAGACTGACTACGAGCAGTACTTC
v_call: TRBV18; j_call: TRBJ2-3; d_call: TRBD1; clone_size: -; cdr3_aa: CASSPALTGSTDTQYF; cdr3_nt: TGTGCCAGCTCACCCGCCTTGACAGGGAGCACAGATACGCAGTATTTT
v_call: TRBV27; j_call: TRBJ2-5; d_call: -; clone_size: -; cdr3_aa: CASSLFFGDQETQYF; cdr3_nt: TGTGCCAGCAGTCTATTCTTCGGGGACCAAGAGACCCAGTACTTC
v_call: TRBV27; j_call: TRBJ2-7; d_call: -; clone_size: -; cdr3_aa: CASSLFQGPYEQYF; cdr3_nt: TGTGCCAGCAGTTTATTTCAGGGTCCCTACGAGCAGTACTTC
v_call: TRBV9; j_call: TRBJ2-2; d_call: TRBD1; clone_size: -; cdr3_aa: CASSTTTGLNGELFF; cdr3_nt: TGTGCCAGCAGCACGACGACAGGGCTGAACGGGGAGCTGTTTTTT
v_call: TRBV28; j_call: TRBJ2-1; d_call: TRBD1; clone_size: -; cdr3_aa: CASRIQGAVNEQFF; cdr3_nt: TGTGCCAGCAGGATACAGGGGGCGGTCAATGAGCAGTTCTTC
v_call: TRBV5-1; j_call: TRBJ2-1; d_call: -; clone_size: once; cdr3_aa: CASSFPSDGSDEQFF; cdr3_nt: TGCGCCAGCAGCTTCCCTAGTGATGGGTCGGATGAGCAGTTCTTC
v_call: TRBV9; j_call: TRBJ2-1; d_call: -; clone_size: -; cdr3_aa: CASSVGGGHEQFF; cdr3_nt: TGTGCCAGCAGCGTAGGCGGGGGCCATGAGCAGTTCTTC
v_call: TRBV7-9; j_call: TRBJ2-1; d_call: TRBD2; clone_size: -; cdr3_aa: CASSAPGGFDEQFF; cdr3_nt: TGTGCCAGCAGCGCACCGGGGGGGTTCGATGAGCAGTTCTTC
v_call: TRBV27; j_call: TRBJ2-7; d_call: TRBD2; clone_size: -; cdr3_aa: CASSLSTGLAAYEQYF; cdr3_nt: TGTGCCAGCAGTTTATCCACGGGACTAGCGGCCTACGAGCAGTACTTC
v_call: TRBV7-9; j_call: TRBJ2-2; d_call: TRBD1; clone_size: -; cdr3_aa: CASSPGTGEILFF; cdr3_nt: TGTGCCAGCAGCCCAGGGACAGGGGAAATACTGTTTTTT
v_call: TRBV15; j_call: TRBJ2-3; d_call: -; clone_size: -; cdr3_aa: CATSRDRDSTDTQYF; cdr3_nt: TGTGCCACCAGCAGAGATCGGGACTCCACAGATACGCAGTATTTT
v_call: TRBV7-9; j_call: TRBJ2-7; d_call: -; clone_size: -; cdr3_aa: CASSPPDGTPYEQYF; cdr3_nt: TGTGCCAGCAGCCCGCCGGACGGGACTCCCTACGAGCAGTACTTC
v_call: TRBV6-5; j_call: TRBJ1-1; d_call: -; clone_size: once; cdr3_aa: CASSLGLSTEAFF; cdr3_nt: TGTGCCAGCAGTCTCGGACTGAGCACTGAAGCTTTCTTT
v_call: TRBV28; j_call: TRBJ1-1; d_call: TRBD1; clone_size: -; cdr3_aa: CASSLGTGVTEAFF; cdr3_nt: TGTGCCAGCAGTTTGGGTACAGGGGTCACTGAAGCTTTCTTT
v_call: TRBV4-1; j_call: TRBJ2-7; d_call: TRBD2; clone_size: few; cdr3_aa: CASSQLAGAYEQYF; cdr3_nt: TGCGCCAGCAGCCAACTAGCGGGAGCCTACGAGCAGTACTTC